One and the same sample provided the 11 T cell receptor beta chains below, sequenced in a study of response to subunit inactivated influenza vaccine. MiXCR was run by TCRdb on the RT-PCR reads, yielding one entry per CDR3 protein. The sample lists fewer than 700,000 distinct CDR3 sequences, 10% to 15% seen once, with about an eighth in the top ten. Sequences were derived from PBMCs from blood, sampled 35 to 45 days after vaccination. These TCRs come from a man between 45 and 60 years old who received an inactivated influenza vaccine.

This clonotype was seen a few times. The chain combines TRBV4-3 with TRBJ2-1; D ambiguous. V shed 4 bases and J shed 6 bases, with 10 bases lying between them. Germline V lookup: CDR1 LGHNA, CDR2 YSLEER. The length of the CDR3 is 13 residues. This CDR3 is CASSPRVGNEQFF. The DNA of the CDR3 is TGCGCCAGCAGCCCTCGGGTCGGCAATGAGCAGTTCTTC.

This clonotype was recorded many times. The genes are TRBV20-1 and TRBJ1-1; no firm D call. Germline loops: CDR1 DFQATT, CDR2 SNEGSKA (reference sequence). Trimming took 3 bases from V and 1 from J, leaving 9 bases between them. The CDR3 length is 13 residues. Written as DNA, the CDR3 is TGCAGTGCTAGCGGTCAAGAGAACACTGAAGCTTTCTTT. This sequence encodes CSASGQENTEAFF.

The chain has TRBV11-1 and TRBJ2-1; D gene ambiguous. This CDR3 is built from 14 residues. The germline V gene encodes CDR1 SGHAT and CDR2 FQDESV (reference sequence). The germline V and J ends were trimmed by 0 bases and 4 bases, with 7 bases remaining between them. Written as DNA, the CDR3 is TGTGCCAGCAGCTTAGCGTCCCCTTACAATGAGCAGTTCTTC. Translating it yields CASSLASPYNEQFF. The variable domain in full, with the rest retrieved from reference TRBV11-1 and TRBJ2-1, is EAEVAQSPRYKITEKSQAVAFWCDPISGHATLYWYRQILGQGPELLVQFQDESVVDDSQLPKDRFSAERLKGVDSTLKIQPAELGDSAMYLCASSLASPYNEQFFGPGTRLTVL.

The CDR3 sequence is CASSKVPQPQHF. The DNA of the CDR3 is TGTGCCAGCAGCAAGGTTCCTCAGCCCCAGCATTTT. This chain joins TRBV21-1 and TRBJ1-5. TRBV21-1 is assigned pseudogene status. This CDR3 has 12 amino acids.

The chain recombines TRBV28 with TRBJ2-1; D unclear. V was trimmed by 5 bases and J by 3 bases, leaving 14 bases between them. Germline values: CDR1 MDHEN, CDR2 SYDVKM. The CDR3 length is 15 residues. As DNA, the CDR3 is TGTGCCAGCAGTCCCGAGACTGGTAGCTACAATGAGCAGTTCTTC. Its protein product is CASSPETGSYNEQFF.

This clonotype came up a few times. CDR3 amino acids: CASSLVEFNEQFF. The CDR3 coding sequence is TGTGCCAGCAGTTTAGTCGAATTCAATGAGCAGTTCTTC. The V call is TRBV12-3 or TRBV12-4, the J call TRBJ2-1; D is uncertain. V lost 1 base to trimming and J lost 6 bases, with 7 bases between them. The CDR3 has 13 amino acids.

This clonotype was detected a few times. The gene calls are TRBV5-1 and TRBJ1-1; D possibly corresponds to TRBD1 (5 bases). CDR1 is SGHRS, CDR2 YFSETQ, per germline. The germline V and J ends were trimmed by 2 bases and 3 bases, with 11 bases remaining between them. CDR3 length: 14 amino acids. The CDR3 loop reads CASSLQEGYTEAFF. The DNA of the CDR3 is TGCGCCAGCAGCTTACAGGAGGGGTACACTGAAGCTTTCTTT.

This clonotype has just a few counts. The chain carries TRBV7-8 and TRBJ2-2, with D tentatively TRBD2 (5 bases). The CDR3 covers 18 residues. Trimming removed 0 bases from V and 7 bases from J, with 21 bases in between. Germline CDR1 and CDR2: SGHVS and FQNEAQ. Here the CDR3 reads CASSLARSWRTDSGELFF. The CDR3 region has the DNA TGTGCCAGCAGCTTAGCAAGGTCTTGGAGGACGGATAGCGGGGAGCTGTTTTTT.

This clonotype was detected many times. This chain uses TRBV6-5 with TRBJ1-5; 7 bases are shared with TRBD1. This CDR3 region has 16 residues. Germline assignment: CDR1 MNHEY and CDR2 SVGAGI. J lost 5 bases, V lost 3 bases, and 10 bases had no gene match. This CDR3 is CASSYGIGGYDQPQHF. The CDR3, as DNA: TGTGCCAGCAGTTATGGGATAGGGGGCTACGATCAGCCCCAGCATTTT.

This clonotype has more than one count but fewer than ten. This sequence joins TRBV11-1 and TRBJ2-1; 10 bases align to TRBD1. The CDR3 spans 18 residues. The trim removed 2 bases at V and 0 bases at J, leaving 7 bases unmatched. CDR1 is SGHAT and CDR2 is FQDESV in the germline V gene (reference sequence). DNA of the CDR3: TGTGCCAGCAGCTTAACCGGGACAGGGGATAGCTCCTACAATGAGCAGTTCTTC. It encodes CASSLTGTGDSSYNEQFF.

This clonotype has a handful of counts. The chain recombines TRBV7-3 with TRBJ2-2; TRBD1 agrees at 9 bases. Germline V gene data show CDR1 as SGHTA and CDR2 as FQGTGA. With 5 bases clipped from V and 3 bases from J, the junction kept 10 bases outside the gene matches. The CDR3 has 17 residues. CDR3 protein: CASSKHYRGRDTGELFF. The DNA of the CDR3 is TGTGCCAGCAGCAAACACTACAGGGGGCGGGACACCGGGGAGCTGTTTTTT.